These 5 T cell receptor beta chains were all obtained from the same sample, sequenced in a study of shared clonotypes between healthy human individuals. Cells designated naive CD8 were CD45RO-negative and were positively selected for CCR7, with terminally differentiated effector memory CD45RA+ cells excluded. Only in-frame clones appear in the TCRdb table, and some are missing; sequencing was by immunoSEQ multiplex PCR. The sample lists 2 million or so clones, approximately 94% occurring once. The source material was naive CD8+ T cells sorted from blood. Receptors originate from a man aged 18 to 29 in good health.

The chain combines TRBV4-1 with TRBJ2-1; TRBD2 aligns across 11 bases. CDR1 and CDR2 from the germline V gene are MGHRA and YSYEKL. V shed 2 bases and J 3 bases; nucleotides not matched to a gene: 3. CDR3 size: 16 residues. The CDR3 loop is CASSQTTSGSYNEQFF. As DNA, the CDR3 is TGCGCCAGCAGCCAAACTACTAGCGGGAGCTACAATGAGCAGTTCTTC.

The gene calls are TRBV6-6 and TRBJ2-7; TRBD2 is a possible D gene (7 bases). CDR1 is MNHNY, CDR2 SVGAGI, per germline (reference sequence). Between the trimmed V and J ends, which lost 6 bases and 3 bases, there was a span of 12 bases. The CDR3 has 13 amino acids. CDR3 protein: CASRGGGSYEQYF. For the CDR3, the DNA is TGTGCCAGCAGGGGGGGCGGGAGCTACGAGCAGTACTTC.

The chain carries TRBV27 and TRBJ2-7; 8 bases agree with TRBD1. Looked up from germline, CDR1 is MNHEY and CDR2 is SMNVEV (reference sequence). This CDR3 region has 18 residues. V was pared by 5 bases and J by 1 base, with 16 bases of the junction left unmatched. Here the CDR3 reads CASSLHDPGGMGSYEQYF. The CDR3 nucleotides are TGTGCCAGCAGTCTTCACGACCCAGGGGGCATGGGGTCCTACGAGCAGTACTTC.

This clone was counted once. The V gene is TRBV7-9, the J gene TRBJ2-7; 11 bases align to TRBD2. CDR3 length: 15 residues. Germline V gene data show CDR1 as SEHNR and CDR2 as FQNEAQ (reference sequence). V trimming: 4 bases; J trimming: 5 bases; junction bases outside the gene matches: 7. The CDR3 loop is CASSSTGTSGNEQYF. The CDR3 nucleotides are TGTGCCAGCAGCTCCACCGGGACTAGCGGAAACGAGCAGTACTTC.

The chain combines TRBV7-6 with TRBJ1-1; D gene unclear. In germline, CDR1 is SGHVS, CDR2 FNYEAQ. Trimming took 1 base from V and 6 from J, leaving 12 bases between them. CDR3 length: 14 residues. The CDR3 region is CASSLVSLSPEAFF. CDR3 nucleotide sequence: TGTGCCAGCAGCTTAGTCTCTCTCAGCCCTGAAGCTTTCTTT.